The T cell receptor (beta chain) under discussion was sequenced for a study of blood T cell repertoires in COVID-19. Whole-study context: Researchers got acute and convalescent COVID-19 samples from the United States, Italy and Spain.

J lost 4 bases, V lost 4 bases, and 4 bases had no gene match. From germline, CDR1 is MDHEN and CDR2 SYDVKM. This CDR3 comprises 16 residues. As originally analysed: By means of reference gene primer amplification, nucleated cell counts were estimated. Repertoires were generated with immunoSEQ multiplex PCR, while TCRdb's copy carries only in-frame clones and drops some. That table is the source of V, J and clone size, and D and trimming were worked out from the DNA. The data show about half a million clones, over 75% seen once. The rearrangement links TRBV28 to TRBJ2-1, with TRBD2 identical over 13 bases. Sequenced sample: peripheral blood. This TCR was sampled from a human donor in a cohort sampled during active COVID-19. The chain's CDR3 is CASSSSGLAGYNEQFF. CDR3 in DNA: TGTGCCAGCAGTTCCTCGGGACTAGCGGGATACAATGAGCAGTTCTTC.